The 18 T cell receptor beta chains reported below all come from one sample, sequenced in a study of shared clonotypes between healthy human individuals. Method: immunoSEQ multiplex PCR; TCRdb's copy keeps in-frame clones and lacks some. The table lists 900,000 to 1,200,000 clones, roughly 74% of them singletons, with 0.6% to 0.75% in the top ten. Specimen: memory CD4+ T cells from PBMCs. As for subset: CD45RA-negative fraction. The receptors come from a young man in good health. Some clones in this sample may be carry-over from other donors' samples.

The chain recombines TRBV5-1 with TRBJ2-5; 8 nucleotides agree with TRBD2. There are 14 residues in the CDR3. V was pared by 4 bases and J by 2 bases, with 4 bases of the junction left unmatched. Germline lookup yields CDR1 SGHRS and CDR2 YFSETQ. Written as DNA, the CDR3 is TGCGCCAGCAGCCGGGGACTAGTTCAAGAGACCCAGTACTTC. Residues: CASSRGLVQETQYF.

The chain employs TRBV5-1 and TRBJ2-5; TRBD2 aligns across 8 bases. The trim removed 4 bases at V and 4 bases at J, leaving 3 bases unmatched. CDR1 and CDR2 (germline): SGHRS, YFSETQ. This CDR3 is built from 13 residues. CDR3 sequence: CASSREGVETQYF. The CDR3 DNA follows: TGCGCCAGCAGCCGGGAGGGCGTAGAGACCCAGTACTTC.

The genes are TRBV2 and TRBJ2-3; D remains ambiguous. Germline V gene data show CDR1 as SNHLY and CDR2 as FYNNEI. The CDR3 totals 12 residues. The germline V and J ends were trimmed by 7 bases and 2 bases, with 7 bases remaining between them. The CDR3 DNA is TGTGCCAGCAAACCCGACACAGATACGCAGTATTTT. Protein product: CASKPDTDTQYF.

V is TRBV2 and J is TRBJ1-5; D is ambiguous. The CDR3 sequence is 13 residues long. The germline CDR1 and CDR2 sequences are SNHLY and FYNNEI. Trimming stripped 6 bases from V and 4 bases from J, with 10 bases between. As DNA, the CDR3 is TGTGCCAGCAGAATACAGCTAAATCAGCCCCAGCATTTT. Residues: CASRIQLNQPQHF.

Notes on this clone: Other DNA sequences from this sample encode an identical CDR3 as well. This chain uses TRBV7-2 with TRBJ1-2, with D perhaps matching TRBD1 (5 bases). The V end was cut by 1 base, the J end by 8 bases, with 8 bases between. CDR1 is SGHTA, CDR2 FQGNSA, per germline. CDR3 length: 12 amino acids. In DNA, the CDR3 is TGTGCCAGCAGCTTAGAGGGGTACGGCTACACCTTC. Translating it yields CASSLEGYGYTF.

The V call is TRBV28, the J call TRBJ2-3; 8 nucleotides line up with TRBD1. The junction had 8 bases not matched to a gene; V was cut back by 6 bases and J by 3 bases. In germline, CDR1 is MDHEN, CDR2 SYDVKM. The CDR3 runs 15 residues. CDR3 nucleotide sequence: TGTGCCAGCAGGGAGACAGGGGTTGGGACAGATACGCAGTATTTT. Protein: CASRETGVGTDTQYF.

This clone has a count of ten or more. This chain uses TRBV5-6 with TRBJ2-1; 7 positions agree with TRBD1. V dropped 4 bases and J dropped 2; count of bases not matched to a gene: 9. There are 16 residues in the CDR3. Germline CDR1 is SGHDT and CDR2 is YYEEEE. DNA of the CDR3: TGTGCCAGCAGCCGCTCGACAGGGTTGGCCTACAATGAGCAGTTCTTC. Protein: CASSRSTGLAYNEQFF.

V gene TRBV7-2 combines with J gene TRBJ2-2, with TRBD1 as a possible D gene (5 bases). Trimming took off 5 bases at V and 1 base at J, with 14 bases between the two ends. Germline CDR1 reads SGHTA; CDR2 reads FQGNSA. The CDR3 is made up of 16 amino acids. The CDR3 loop reads CASSHNSQGNTGELFF. CDR3 DNA: TGTGCCAGCAGCCACAATAGCCAGGGGAACACCGGGGAGCTGTTTTTT. Looking up the rest from reference TRBV7-2 and TRBJ2-2 gives the full variable domain: GAGVSQSPSNKVTEKGKDVELRCDPISGHTALYWYRQSLGQGLEFLIYFQGNSAPDKSGLPSDRFSAERTGGSVSTLTIQRTQQEDSAVYLCASSHNSQGNTGELFFGEGSRLTVL.

This clone showed up just a few times. At one of its ends the junction is not consistent with the germline gene, which may arise from a read error. The V and J genes are TRBV6-1 and TRBJ1-2; D remains ambiguous. From germline, CDR1 is MNHNS and CDR2 SASEGT. The CDR3 sequence is 14 residues long. The DNA for the CDR3 is TGTGCCAGCAGCGAAGAGGCAGGCCGCTATGGCTACACCTTC. Translation: CASSEEAGRYGYTF.

On this clone: Other DNA sequences in this specimen translate into the identical CDR3. The chain is built from TRBV20-1 and TRBJ2-7, with unresolved D. CDR1 and CDR2 (germline): DFQATT, SNEGSKA (reference sequence). The germline V and J ends were trimmed by 6 bases and 4 bases, with 10 bases remaining between them. The CDR3 is 11 residues long. The CDR3 is CSADLGYEQYF. For the CDR3, the DNA is TGCAGTGCCGACCTCGGGTACGAGCAGTACTTC.

This clone was seen just once. The chain has TRBV7-8 and TRBJ2-1, with 10 nucleotides matching TRBD2. V gave up 8 bases and J gave up 8 bases; unmatched junction bases: 9. Per the germline V gene, CDR1 is SGHVS and CDR2 is FQNEAQ. CDR3 length: 14 residues. Here the CDR3 reads CASGGLAGVDEQFF. The CDR3 coding sequence is TGTGCCAGCGGCGGGCTAGCGGGAGTCGATGAGCAGTTCTTC. The variable domain in full, completed from reference TRBV7-8 and TRBJ2-1, reads GAGVSQSPRYKVAKRGQDVALRCDPISGHVSLFWYQQALGQGPEFLTYFQNEAQLDKSGLPSDRFFAERPEGSVSTLKIQRTQQEDSAVYLCASGGLAGVDEQFFGPGTRLTVL.

The CDR3, as DNA: TGCGCCAGCAGCTTAGGCGGGAGAGGCCCAGATACGCAGTATTTT. Its protein product is CASSLGGRGPDTQYF. V and J are TRBV5-1 and TRBJ2-3; 7 nucleotides agree with TRBD2. CDR1 and CDR2 from the germline V gene are SGHRS and YFSETQ. The trim removed 2 bases at V and 4 bases at J, leaving 7 bases unmatched. The CDR3 runs to 15 residues.

This clone occurred a few times. The chain carries TRBV5-1 and TRBJ1-2; maybe TRBD1 (5 bases). CDR3 length equals 11 residues. V was pared by 0 bases and J by 11 bases, with 8 bases between. CDR1 and CDR2 from the germline V gene are SGHRS and YFSETQ. The CDR3 DNA follows: TGCGCCAGCAGCTTGGGCAGGGTATACACCTTC. Amino acid sequence: CASSLGRVYTF.

For this clone: Sequence at one end of the junction differs from germline and may be a read error. CDR3 protein: CASSHTIDVFPDF. The DNA of the CDR3 is TGTGCCAGCAGCCACACAATCGACGTCTTTCCGGACTTC. The V gene is TRBV27, the J gene TRBJ2-7; D not certain. Looked up from germline, CDR1 is MNHEY and CDR2 is SMNVEV (reference sequence). The CDR3 spans 13 residues.

As DNA, the CDR3 is TGTGCCAGCAGTAAGACAGGGGCGAACACTGAAGCTTTCTTT. Residues: CASSKTGANTEAFF. V is TRBV2 and J is TRBJ1-1; 8 nucleotides line up with TRBD1. The CDR3 runs to 14 residues. With V trimmed by 5 bases and J by 1 base, 3 bases remained unmatched. Germline V gene sequence: CDR1 SNHLY, CDR2 FYNNEI.

This clone appeared a few times. This chain joins TRBV7-6 and TRBJ1-2, with TRBD1 identical over 11 bases. This CDR3 contains 14 residues. V was pared by 5 bases and J by 4 bases, with 3 bases of the junction left unmatched. CDR1 and CDR2 (germline): SGHVS, FNYEAQ. This chain's CDR3 is CASSRGQGGYGYTF. In nucleotides, the CDR3 is TGTGCCAGCAGCCGGGGACAGGGGGGCTATGGCTACACCTTC. The entire variable domain, with the rest obtained from reference TRBV7-6 and TRBJ1-2, is as follows: GAGVSQSPRYKVTKRGQDVALRCDPISGHVSLYWYRQALGQGPEFLTYFNYEAQQDKSGLPNDRFSAERPEGSISTLTIQRTEQRDSAMYRCASSRGQGGYGYTFGSGTRLTVV.

The rearrangement uses TRBV28 and TRBJ2-3, with D unresolved. The CDR3 length is 15 residues. Germline V gene lookup returns CDR1 MDHEN and CDR2 SYDVKM. Trimming pared 6 bases from V and 0 bases from J, leaving 13 bases between. CDR3 in DNA: TGTGCCAGCAGCCTTCCCTCCCACAGCACAGATACGCAGTATTTT. It yields the protein CASSLPSHSTDTQYF.

The chain joins TRBV6-5 to TRBJ2-1, with 12 bases that match TRBD2. CDR3 length equals 15 residues. With 6 bases clipped from V and 4 bases from J, the junction kept 4 bases outside the gene matches. Germline assignment: CDR1 MNHEY and CDR2 SVGAGI. CDR3 residues: CASRSGLAGYNEQFF. CDR3 in DNA: TGTGCCAGCAGGTCGGGACTAGCGGGTTACAATGAGCAGTTCTTC.